This T cell receptor beta chain was observed in a study of T cell responses to AZD1222 COVID-19 vaccine. V was trimmed by 1 base and J by 10 bases, leaving 17 bases between them. The germline CDR1 and CDR2 sequences are SGHTA and FQGNSA. This CDR3 has 15 amino acids. This clone was seen only once. Only in-frame clones appear in the TCRdb table, and some are missing; sequencing was by immunoSEQ multiplex PCR. This repertoire shows 74,000 or so clones, approximately 84% found once; its top ten account for approximately 13%. The sequence was obtained from an adult in good health. The sample consisted of peripheral blood, taken on day 0 of AZD1222 vaccination. This chain uses TRBV7-2 with TRBJ2-1; D may match TRBD1 or TRBD2 (5 bases each). In DNA, the CDR3 is TGTGCCAGCAGCTTAGTGGGACCAACTCATGGAGAGCAGTTCTTC. Its translation: CASSLVGPTHGEQFF. Complete variable domain (other parts from reference TRBV7-2 and TRBJ2-1): GAGVSQSPSNKVTEKGKDVELRCDPISGHTALYWYRQSLGQGLEFLIYFQGNSAPDKSGLPSDRFSAERTGGSVSTLTIQRTQQEDSAVYLCASSLVGPTHGEQFFGPGTRLTVL.